This entry describes one T cell receptor (beta chain). The data were obtained in a study of cytomegalovirus exposure and HLA in healthy donors. PCR employed 60 Vbeta and 13 Jbeta primers. The table came from immunoSEQ multiplex PCR; TCRdb's copy has only in-frame clones and leaves some out. The listing contains about 78,000 clones. V shed 4 bases and J shed 6 bases, with 13 bases lying between them. The CDR3 has 14 residues. Germline CDR1 is SGHRS and CDR2 is YFSETQ. The sequenced sample consisted of PBMCs. This receptor was taken from a female donor in good health and CMV-seropositive. The chain links TRBV5-1 to TRBJ2-2; perhaps TRBD1 as D (6 bases). The CDR3 bases are TGCGCCAGCAGCCCCACAGGGAGCTCCGGGGAGCTGTTTTTT. Translation gives CASSPTGSSGELFF.